The sequence of this T cell receptor (beta chain) was determined in a study of control samples from healthy donors and cancer patients. The method was immunoSEQ multiplex PCR; TCRdb's version includes in-frame clones alone and lacks a portion of them. This table holds over 45,000 clones, roughly nine tenths found once. This clone was picked up one time. Looked up from germline, CDR1 is LGHDT and CDR2 is YNNKEL (reference sequence). V shed 0 bases and J 6 bases; nucleotides not matched to a gene: 2. This CDR3 contains 16 residues. The source material was PBMCs. The chain joins TRBV3-1 (or the pseudogene TRBV3-2) to TRBJ2-3; TRBD2 agrees at 14 bases. The TCR sequence derives from a middle-aged man with colorectal cancer. CDR3 coding DNA: TGTGCCAGCAGCCAAGAGACTAGCGGGAGGGCGGATACGCAGTATTTT. Its translation: CASSQETSGRADTQYF.